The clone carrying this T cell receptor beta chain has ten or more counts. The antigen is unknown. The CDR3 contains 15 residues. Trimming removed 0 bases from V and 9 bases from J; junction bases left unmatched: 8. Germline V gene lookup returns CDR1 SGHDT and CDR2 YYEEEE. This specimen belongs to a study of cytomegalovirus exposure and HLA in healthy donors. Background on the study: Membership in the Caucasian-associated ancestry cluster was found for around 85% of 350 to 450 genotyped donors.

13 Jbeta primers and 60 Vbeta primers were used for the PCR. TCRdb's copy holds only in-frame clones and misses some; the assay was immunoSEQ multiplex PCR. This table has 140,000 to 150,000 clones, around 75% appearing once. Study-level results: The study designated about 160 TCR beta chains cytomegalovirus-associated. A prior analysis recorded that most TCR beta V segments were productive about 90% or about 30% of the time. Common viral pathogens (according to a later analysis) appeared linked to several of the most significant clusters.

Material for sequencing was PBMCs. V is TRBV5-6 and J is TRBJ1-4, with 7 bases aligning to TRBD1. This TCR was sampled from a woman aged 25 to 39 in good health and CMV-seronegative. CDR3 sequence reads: CASSLGPGQEKKLFF. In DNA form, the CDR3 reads TGTGCCAGCAGCTTGGGACCAGGACAGGAAAAAAAACTGTTTTTT.